A single sample is the source of the 2 T cell receptor beta chains below, sequenced in a study of post-analysis software for immune sequencing data (dated by TCRdb to between 2015 and 2017). Antigen specificity for these receptors is unknown. Here is what the overall study found, with its caveats: Patients showed significantly higher frequencies than controls for several TRBV segments, among them TRBV5-6, TRBV5-1 and TRBV20-1.

Libraries were built with PCR. Sequencing was carried out with an Illumina HiSeq 2500. To reduce PCR and sequencing biases, unique molecular identifiers were incorporated into the TCR beta cDNA libraries. TCRdb cleaned the public reads at Q25 with fastp, built clones with MiXCR and kept in-frame beta chains. All rows with the same CDR3 protein become a single entry with the most common DNA and genes. The sample contains roughly 400,000 distinct CDR3 sequences, more than 30% of them found a single time. Less than 10% of the sample goes to the ten largest clones. Sequences were obtained from blood. These receptors all stem from a girl aged 2 to 9 with multiple sclerosis.

V usage is TRBV29-1 and J usage is TRBJ2-3; 12 nucleotides align to TRBD2. V shed 4 bases and J 1 base; nucleotides not matched to a gene: 3. The CDR3 runs 15 residues. CDR1 SQVTM and CDR2 ANQGSEA come from the germline V gene. The CDR3 spells CSVVLAGGGTDTQYF. The CDR3 DNA reads as TGCAGCGTTGTTCTAGCGGGAGGGGGCACAGATACGCAGTATTTT.

This clonotype appeared a few times. The chain recombines TRBV27 with TRBJ2-7, with a tentative D call TRBD2 (6 bases). Trimming shortened V by 0 bases and J by 5 bases, and 8 bases separated the two germline ends. Looked up from germline, CDR1 is MNHEY and CDR2 is SMNVEV (reference sequence). This CDR3 is 13 amino acids long. The CDR3 sequence is CASSLSASDEQYF. The CDR3 nucleotides are TGTGCCAGCAGTTTATCCGCTAGCGACGAGCAGTACTTC.